Below, 25 T cell receptor beta chains from the same sample are listed, as sequenced in a study of blood T cell repertoires in COVID-19. Repertoires were generated with immunoSEQ multiplex PCR, while TCRdb's copy carries only in-frame clones and drops some. The top ten hold 7% to 10% of the sample, which has 200,000 to 250,000 clones, approximately 78% seen once. Sample: peripheral blood. These receptor sequences come from a woman of 80 years or more with COVID-19, enrolled during active disease.

The J gene is TRBJ1-3, the V gene TRBV6-5; no clear D. CDR1 is MNHEY and CDR2 is SVGAGI in the germline V gene. With 3 bases removed from V and 0 bases from J, the gap between germline ends came to 6 bases. This CDR3 comprises 14 residues. CDR3 nucleotide sequence: TGTGCCAGCAGTTATACTCCCTCTGGAAACACCATATATTTT. This sequence encodes CASSYTPSGNTIYF.

This sequence joins TRBV3-1 (or the pseudogene TRBV3-2) and TRBJ1-5; perhaps TRBD1 as D (6 bases). V was pared by 1 base and J by 2 bases, with 15 bases between. The CDR3 extends over 17 amino acids. Germline CDR1 is LGHDT and CDR2 is YNNKEL (reference sequence). The CDR3: CASSQGEGGMGNQPQHF. The CDR3 nucleotides are TGTGCCAGCAGCCAAGGGGAGGGGGGTATGGGCAATCAGCCCCAGCATTTT.

The rearrangement uses TRBV7-8 and TRBJ2-3; TRBD2 agrees at 13 bases. The CDR3 is 18 amino acids. The ends lost 2 bases at V and 0 bases at J; junction bases unmatched: 5. The germline V gene has CDR1 SGHVS and CDR2 FQNEAQ. CDR3 residues: CASSLTSGGASSTDTQYF. Here the CDR3 DNA reads TGTGCCAGCAGCTTAACTAGCGGGGGGGCCTCTAGCACAGATACGCAGTATTTT.

The chain links TRBV11-2 to TRBJ2-1, with TRBD2 as a possible D gene (5 bases). This CDR3 is built from 13 residues. Between the trimmed V and J ends, which lost 0 bases and 10 bases, there was a span of 10 bases. Germline V CDR1 and CDR2: SGHAT, FQNNGV. The CDR3 DNA reads TGTGCCAGCAGCTTAGATCGAAAGCGGGAGCAGTTCTTC. Amino acids: CASSLDRKREQFF.

The chain has TRBV14 and TRBJ2-1, with D unresolved. The CDR3 spans 12 residues. Trimming took off 1 base at V and 10 bases at J, with 8 bases between the two ends. CDR1 is SGHDN, CDR2 FVKESK, per germline. The CDR3 is CASSQAGLEQFF. CDR3 bases: TGTGCCAGCAGCCAAGCTGGGCTCGAGCAGTTCTTC.

The chain recombines TRBV27 with TRBJ2-5; no clear D. Germline values: CDR1 MNHEY, CDR2 SMNVEV (reference sequence). Deletions cut 1 base from V and 0 bases from J, with 9 bases between. This CDR3 has 15 residues. CDR3 protein: CASSLWASYQETQYF. CDR3 in DNA: TGTGCCAGCAGTTTATGGGCCTCGTACCAAGAGACCCAGTACTTC.

The count of this clone is one. This sequence joins TRBV29-1 and TRBJ2-1; 10 bases map to TRBD1. The CDR3 spans 15 residues. The ends lost 7 bases at V and 4 bases at J; junction bases unmatched: 10. The germline gives CDR1 SQVTM, CDR2 ANQGSEA. The CDR3 DNA sequence: TGCAGCGCCAAATCCGGGACAGGGGTATACAATGAGCAGTTCTTC. Its protein product is CSAKSGTGVYNEQFF.

V gene TRBV2 combines with J gene TRBJ2-2; no clear D. Trimming took 2 bases from V and 2 from J, leaving 3 bases between them. The CDR3 is 13 residues long. CDR1 is SNHLY and CDR2 is FYNNEI in the germline V gene. This CDR3 is CASSEQNTGELFF. As DNA, the CDR3 is TGTGCCAGCAGTGAACAAAACACCGGGGAGCTGTTTTTT. Complete variable domain (other parts from reference TRBV2 and TRBJ2-2): EPEVTQTPSHQVTQMGQEVILRCVPISNHLYFYWYRQILGQKVEFLVSFYNNEISEKSEIFDDQFSVERPDGSNFTLKIRSTKLEDSAMYFCASSEQNTGELFFGEGSRLTVL.

The CDR3 nucleotides read TGTGCCAGCAGCCAAGCCCCGGTCTACGAGCAGTACTTC. Translation gives CASSQAPVYEQYF. The V gene is TRBV3-1 (or the pseudogene TRBV3-2), the J gene TRBJ2-7; D is ambiguous. There are 13 residues in the CDR3. CDR1 is LGHDT and CDR2 is YNNKEL in the germline V gene (reference sequence). V was cut by 1 base and J by 3 bases, with 7 bases left in between.

The chain combines TRBV7-9 with TRBJ1-2; weak D call: TRBD1 (5 bases). V lost 5 bases to trimming and J lost 4 bases, with 20 bases between them. The CDR3 loop spans 16 amino acids. The germline gives CDR1 SEHNR, CDR2 FQNEAQ (reference sequence). CDR3 sequence (DNA): TGTGCCAGCAGCCTGATTCGGGGGGGACCGAGCTATGGCTACACCTTC. Its translation is CASSLIRGGPSYGYTF.

The genes are TRBV19 and TRBJ2-7; a possible D gene is TRBD1 (7 bases). V was cut by 10 bases and J by 2 bases, with 21 bases left in between. The CDR3 extends over 15 amino acids. Germline CDR1 is LNHDA and CDR2 is SQIVND (reference sequence). For the CDR3, the DNA is TGTGCCACAAGCGAGCGCGGGACAGCAACCTACGAGCAGTACTTC. It is translated as CATSERGTATYEQYF.

The genes are TRBV10-3 and TRBJ2-7, with 8 bases identical to TRBD2. The germline gives CDR1 ENHRY, CDR2 SYGVKD. The CDR3 covers 14 residues. The ends lost 4 bases at V and 6 bases at J; junction bases unmatched: 8. The CDR3 protein is CAISVGGGRGEQYF. The CDR3 bases are TGTGCCATCAGTGTCGGGGGGGGAAGAGGCGAGCAGTACTTC.

The chain joins TRBV5-1 to TRBJ1-2, with 7 bases fitting TRBD1. Trimming took 2 bases from V and 5 from J; bases not matched to a gene: 15. Per the germline V gene, CDR1 is SGHRS and CDR2 is YFSETQ. The CDR3 is 17 amino acids. In nucleotides, the CDR3 is TGCGCCAGCAGCTTAATCCCCCGGACAGGAACTGAATATGGCTACACCTTC. This translates into CASSLIPRTGTEYGYTF. The variable domain in full, with the rest retrieved from reference TRBV5-1 and TRBJ1-2, is KAGVTQTPRYLIKTRGQQVTLSCSPISGHRSVSWYQQTPGQGLQFLFEYFSETQRNKGNFPGRFSGRQFSNSRSEMNVSTLELGDSALYLCASSLIPRTGTEYGYTFGSGTRLTVV.

The gene calls are TRBV5-1 and TRBJ1-1, with D unresolved. CDR1 SGHRS and CDR2 YFSETQ come from the germline V gene. V lost 0 bases and J 5 bases, leaving 5 bases between the germline ends. The CDR3 is 12 residues long. DNA of the CDR3: TGCGCCAGCAGCTTGGCCTCGACTGAAGCTTTCTTT. Translated: CASSLASTEAFF.

This chain uses TRBV2 with TRBJ1-5; possible D gene TRBD1, 5 bases. Trimming shortened V by 5 bases and J by 2 bases, and 10 bases separated the two germline ends. The CDR3 sequence is 14 residues long. Germline CDR1 is SNHLY and CDR2 is FYNNEI. CDR3 bases: TGTGCCAGCAGTCCAGCGGGGGGCAATCAGCCCCAGCATTTT. This gives the protein CASSPAGGNQPQHF.

CDR3 coding DNA: TGTGCCATCAGTGGACAGGTAATGCGGAATGAGCAGTTCTTC. The encoded protein is CAISGQVMRNEQFF. The genes are TRBV10-3 and TRBJ2-1, with D possibly TRBD1 on 6 matching bases. The CDR3 has 14 amino acids. Germline V lookup: CDR1 ENHRY, CDR2 SYGVKD. Deletions cut 4 bases from V and 7 bases from J, with 14 bases between.

This clone was counted between two and nine times. The chain combines TRBV14 with TRBJ2-3; TRBD1 matches 7 bases. Germline CDR1 SGHDN, CDR2 FVKESK. The length of the CDR3 is 14 residues. The V and J ends lost 3 bases and 3 bases, in that order; junction bases with no gene match: 3. The CDR3 DNA is TGTGCCAGCAGCCAGCTGACAGGGACAGATACGCAGTATTTT. This translates into CASSQLTGTDTQYF.

The chain combines TRBV5-1 with TRBJ1-2; 8 bases are shared with TRBD1. The CDR3 runs to 17 residues. V lost 4 bases to trimming and J lost 5 bases; unmatched junction nucleotides: 16. Germline-derived CDR1 and CDR2 are SGHRS and YFSETQ. Written as DNA, the CDR3 is TGCGCCAGCAGCCAAGACGCCCGGACCGACAGGGGATATGGCTACACCTTC. It specifies CASSQDARTDRGYGYTF. Full variable domain (rest looked up from reference TRBV5-1 and TRBJ1-2): KAGVTQTPRYLIKTRGQQVTLSCSPISGHRSVSWYQQTPGQGLQFLFEYFSETQRNKGNFPGRFSGRQFSNSRSEMNVSTLELGDSALYLCASSQDARTDRGYGYTFGSGTRLTVV.

V and J are TRBV7-9 and TRBJ1-1; 7 bases match TRBD1. Germline V gene data show CDR1 as SEHNR and CDR2 as FQNEAQ (reference sequence). V trimming: 1 base; J trimming: 4 bases; junction bases outside the gene matches: 3. This CDR3 has 14 amino acids. The CDR3 protein is CASSLGGDSTEAFF. The CDR3 DNA reads as TGTGCCAGCAGCTTAGGGGGGGACAGCACTGAAGCTTTCTTT.

This sequence joins TRBV9 and TRBJ2-3; D may be TRBD2 (6 bases). Germline assignment: CDR1 SGDLS and CDR2 YYNGEE. V gave up 5 bases and J gave up 3 bases, with 13 bases separating them. This CDR3 comprises 14 residues. CDR3 DNA: TGTGCCAGCAGGCGGGAAGGAGGGACAGATACGCAGTATTTT. Residues: CASRREGGTDTQYF. The full variable domain, its missing parts supplied by reference TRBV9 and TRBJ2-3, is DSGVTQTPKHLITATGQRVTLRCSPRSGDLSVYWYQQSLDQGLQFLIQYYNGEERAKGNILERFSAQQFPDLHSELNLSSLELGDSALYFCASRREGGTDTQYFGPGTRLTVL.

The V gene is TRBV3-1 (or the pseudogene TRBV3-2), the J gene TRBJ1-2, with 7 bases fitting TRBD1. CDR1 and CDR2 from the germline V gene are LGHDT and YNNKEL (reference sequence). V was clipped by 1 base and J by 7 bases; unmatched bases: 15. The CDR3 is 17 amino acids. CDR3 DNA sequence: TGTGCCAGCAGCCAAGGATGGCTCTGGCGCCGACAGGGTGGCTACACCTTC. It yields the protein CASSQGWLWRRQGGYTF.

A few counts support this clone. J is TRBJ2-7 and V is TRBV11-1, with D possibly TRBD1 on 6 matching bases. There are 14 residues in the CDR3. The germline V gene encodes CDR1 SGHAT and CDR2 FQDESV (reference sequence). The V end lost 2 bases, the J end lost 3 bases, and 11 bases lay between the germline ends. The CDR3 spells CASSLLGASYEQYF. The CDR3 DNA follows: TGTGCCAGCAGCTTATTGGGGGCCAGCTACGAGCAGTACTTC.

This chain links TRBV10-3 with TRBJ2-7, with D possibly TRBD2 on 5 matching bases. This CDR3 has 13 residues. The germline V gene encodes CDR1 ENHRY and CDR2 SYGVKD. V gave up 5 bases and J gave up 2 bases, with 10 bases separating them. The chain's CDR3 is CAISSLVTYEQYF. Written as DNA, the CDR3 is TGTGCCATCAGTTCACTAGTTACCTACGAGCAGTACTTC.

This rearrangement joins TRBV28 to TRBJ1-1; D not resolved. This CDR3 is built from 13 residues. CDR1 is MDHEN and CDR2 is SYDVKM in the germline V gene. V dropped 5 bases and J dropped 0 bases, with 7 bases sitting between them. The CDR3, as DNA: TGTGCCAGCAGTCATGTCCTGAACACTGAAGCTTTCTTT. Amino acids: CASSHVLNTEAFF.

This clone was recorded a few times. The chain has TRBV7-9 and TRBJ1-1; 10 nucleotides line up with TRBD1. The CDR3 covers 17 residues. Germline CDR1 and CDR2: SEHNR and FQNEAQ (reference sequence). V shed 5 bases and J 2 bases; nucleotides not matched to a gene: 11. CDR3 region: CASSAFGTGEQNTEAFF. The CDR3 bases are TGTGCCAGCAGCGCGTTCGGGACAGGGGAACAAAACACTGAAGCTTTCTTT.